Following are 28 T cell receptor beta chains from one sample sequenced in a study of shared clonotypes between healthy human individuals. Profiled with immunoSEQ multiplex PCR; TCRdb holds only in-frame clones, not every one. The sample contains some 1,100,000 clones, 78% of which appear only once. Sequencing was carried out using memory CD4+ T cells from PBMCs. The subset is: CD45RA-negative fraction. These receptors were collected from a man younger than 35 in good health. Some clones in this sample may be carry-over from other donors' samples.

The chain links TRBV5-1 to TRBJ2-3; D is ambiguous. V gave up 1 base and J gave up 2 bases, with 8 bases separating them. The germline V gene encodes CDR1 SGHRS and CDR2 YFSETQ. The CDR3 length is 14 residues. CDR3 protein: CASSLNSLTDTQYF. CDR3 coding DNA: TGCGCCAGCAGCTTGAATAGCCTCACAGATACGCAGTATTTT.

A note on this clone: At one end the junction does not follow the germline gene, possibly because of a read error. The rearrangement uses TRBV28 and TRBJ2-5; a weak D match, TRBD1 (6 bases). The CDR3 has 13 amino acids. Germline values: CDR1 MDHEN, CDR2 SYDVKM. The CDR3 region is CASRRTAQEPQYF. The CDR3 DNA reads as TGTGCCAGCAGACGGACAGCCCAAGAGCCCCAGTACTTC. The full variable domain, its missing parts supplied by reference TRBV28 and TRBJ2-5, is DVKVTQSSRYLVKRTGEKVFLECVQDMDHENMFWYRQDPGLGLRLIYFSYDVKMKEKGDIPEGYSVSREKKERFSLILESASTNQTSMYLCASRRTAQEPQYFGPGTRLLVL.

V usage is TRBV5-4 and J usage is TRBJ2-3, with TRBD2 identical over 9 bases. The germline V gene has CDR1 SGHNT and CDR2 YYREEE (reference sequence). The trim removed 3 bases at V and 3 bases at J, leaving 17 bases unmatched. The CDR3 runs to 19 residues. CDR3 protein: CASSSALGGRAKSTDTQYF. The CDR3 nucleotides read TGTGCCAGCAGCTCCGCTTTGGGCGGGAGGGCCAAATCAACAGATACGCAGTATTTT.

The genes are TRBV18 and TRBJ1-3; no definite D call. This CDR3 region has 15 residues. Germline V gives CDR1 KGHSH, CDR2 LQKENI. V gave up 3 bases and J gave up 0 bases, with 9 bases separating them. CDR3 in DNA: TGTGCCAGCTCACCCCTCTCGCTCTCTGGAAACACCATATATTTT. It yields the protein CASSPLSLSGNTIYF.

This rearrangement joins TRBV10-3 to TRBJ1-2; possibly TRBD1 for D (5 bases). This CDR3 spans 16 amino acids. Trimming stripped 2 bases from V and 5 bases from J, with 18 bases between. The germline gives CDR1 ENHRY, CDR2 SYGVKD. CDR3 sequence (DNA): TGTGCCATCAGTGAGCCTCCGGGACGAGGGGATTATGGCTACACCTTC. Encoded protein: CAISEPPGRGDYGYTF.

The chain recombines TRBV19 with TRBJ1-2, with unresolved D. The CDR3 sequence is 13 residues long. Germline lookup yields CDR1 LNHDA and CDR2 SQIVND (reference sequence). Trimming pared 1 base from V and 14 bases from J, leaving 17 bases between. The CDR3 sequence: CASSIVEDSKKTF. Written as DNA, the CDR3 is TGTGCCAGTAGTATAGTAGAGGACTCGAAGAAAACCTTC.

This chain links TRBV28 with TRBJ2-7; TRBD2 agrees at 11 bases. The CDR3 extends over 16 amino acids. With 5 bases clipped from V and 0 bases from J, the junction kept 6 bases outside the gene matches. CDR1 and CDR2 (germline): MDHEN, SYDVKM. The CDR3 loop is CASSQSSGGSSYEQYF. The CDR3 DNA reads as TGTGCCAGCAGTCAGTCTAGCGGGGGGAGCTCCTACGAGCAGTACTTC.

This clone was counted between two and nine times. J is TRBJ2-3 and V is TRBV5-1, with D hard to call. The CDR3 is 12 residues long. V lost 4 bases and J 5 bases, leaving 8 bases between the germline ends. In germline, CDR1 is SGHRS, CDR2 YFSETQ. The CDR3 DNA follows: TGCGCCAGCAGCAAAAATCAAGATACGCAGTATTTT. Amino acid sequence: CASSKNQDTQYF.

This clone has more than one count but fewer than ten. V is TRBV11-1 and J is TRBJ2-1, with D tentatively TRBD2 (5 bases). V lost 5 bases and J 8 bases, leaving 16 bases between the germline ends. The CDR3 totals 14 residues. Per germline, CDR1 SGHAT and CDR2 FQDESV (reference sequence). The CDR3 protein is CASSLTLSVDEQFF. The CDR3 DNA reads as TGTGCCAGCAGCCTAACCCTTAGCGTGGATGAGCAGTTCTTC.

The DNA for the CDR3 is TGTGCCAGCAGCCGAAGGGGGGACAGGGAGGAGCAGTTCTTC. It is translated as CASSRRGDREEQFF. This sequence joins TRBV6-1 and TRBJ2-1, with 9 bases that match TRBD1. The germline gives CDR1 MNHNS, CDR2 SASEGT. The CDR3 has 14 amino acids. Trimming cost V 6 bases and J 10 bases; bases outside gene matches: 10.

This clone was counted at least ten times. The chain joins TRBV5-5 to TRBJ1-2, with unresolved D. V was shortened by 0 bases and J by 8 bases, with 14 bases between the two germline ends. Germline CDR1 is SGHKS and CDR2 is YYEKEE (reference sequence). This CDR3 is built from 14 residues. The CDR3 region is CASSLDWTSGGYTF. Here the CDR3 DNA reads TGTGCCAGCAGCTTGGACTGGACCTCGGGGGGCTACACCTTC.

Remarks on this clone: Other DNA sequences of this sample code for an identical CDR3. The chain is built from TRBV7-9 and TRBJ1-5; perhaps TRBD1 as D (5 bases). Germline V CDR1 and CDR2: SEHNR, FQNEAQ (reference sequence). V lost 1 base and J 6 bases, leaving 10 bases between the germline ends. CDR3 size: 14 residues. The CDR3 coding sequence is TGTGCCAGCAGCTTAGAAGGGAGGGGTCAGCCCCAGCATTTT. Translating it yields CASSLEGRGQPQHF.

The rearrangement uses TRBV7-8 and TRBJ2-7, with unresolved D. Looked up from germline, CDR1 is SGHVS and CDR2 is FQNEAQ. This CDR3 is built from 12 residues. V was pared by 3 bases and J by 6 bases, with 9 bases between. In nucleotides, the CDR3 is TGTGCCAGCAGCTTGAGAGCTACCGAGCAGTACTTC. Translating gives CASSLRATEQYF.

The V call is TRBV6-5, the J call TRBJ1-2; 9 positions match TRBD1. The CDR3 extends over 13 amino acids. V was pared by 6 bases and J by 8 bases, with 7 bases of the junction left unmatched. CDR1 is MNHEY and CDR2 is SVGAGI in the germline V gene. CDR3 coding DNA: TGTGCCAGCAGACCGGGACAGGGAAGGGGCTACACCTTC. As protein: CASRPGQGRGYTF.

The chain combines TRBV4-3 with TRBJ2-7; 7 bases line up with TRBD1. The V segment lost 4 bases and the J segment 2 bases; nucleotides outside the gene matches: 8. The CDR3 loop spans 15 amino acids. Looked up from germline, CDR1 is LGHNA and CDR2 is YSLEER. CDR3 region: CASSPQNRGPYEQYF. Written as DNA, the CDR3 is TGCGCCAGCAGCCCACAGAACAGGGGCCCCTACGAGCAGTACTTC.

The rearrangement uses TRBV7-3 and TRBJ2-3; 9 bases match TRBD2. Germline V gene data show CDR1 as SGHTA and CDR2 as FQGTGA. After removal of 1 base from V and 1 base from J, the junction contained 9 bases not matched to a gene. The CDR3 totals 18 residues. The CDR3: CASSLNVAGEWGTDTQYF. The DNA for the CDR3 is TGTGCCAGCAGCTTAAACGTAGCGGGAGAGTGGGGCACAGATACGCAGTATTTT.

The J gene is TRBJ1-4, the V gene TRBV7-9, with a possible D match to TRBD1 (5 bases). Germline CDR1 and CDR2: SEHNR and FQNEAQ (reference sequence). The ends were cut back, 4 bases at V and 8 bases at J, with 17 bases in the middle. The CDR3 has 15 amino acids. For the CDR3, the DNA is TGTGCCAGCAGCTCCCGACAGACAACCGGGGAAAAACTGTTTTTT. The encoded protein is CASSSRQTTGEKLFF.

This clone has only a few counts. V usage is TRBV27 and J usage is TRBJ2-7; unclear D gene. Germline CDR1 MNHEY, CDR2 SMNVEV (reference sequence). The CDR3 totals 14 residues. Trimming took off 3 bases at V and 6 bases at J, with 15 bases between the two ends. This CDR3 is CASSFLSAGREQYF. The CDR3 DNA follows: TGTGCCAGCAGTTTCCTCTCGGCAGGCCGCGAGCAGTACTTC.

At least ten counts were recorded for this clone. The chain joins TRBV5-1 to TRBJ1-2; no clear D. Trimming shortened V by 1 base and J by 5 bases, and 15 bases separated the two germline ends. CDR1 and CDR2 from the germline V gene are SGHRS and YFSETQ. This CDR3 is 15 amino acids long. The DNA of the CDR3 is TGCGCCAGCAGCTTGCTGCCCAGTCAGTTTTATGGCTACACCTTC. It codes for CASSLLPSQFYGYTF.

The gene calls are TRBV5-1 and TRBJ2-1, with TRBD2 matching over 10 bases. The CDR3 contains 15 residues. Unmatched junction bases numbered 6, after V lost 2 bases and J lost 7 bases. Per the germline V gene, CDR1 is SGHRS and CDR2 is YFSETQ. CDR3 residues: CASSFQAGGPNEQFF. CDR3 nucleotide sequence: TGCGCCAGCAGCTTCCAAGCGGGAGGGCCGAATGAGCAGTTCTTC.

V gene TRBV28 combines with J gene TRBJ2-7; D perhaps matches TRBD2 (6 bases). Germline lookup yields CDR1 MDHEN and CDR2 SYDVKM. Trimming shortened V by 1 base and J by 1 base, and 20 bases separated the two germline ends. This CDR3 is 18 amino acids long. CDR3 sequence: CASSLLGAGRFASYEQYF. The CDR3 bases are TGTGCCAGCAGTTTATTAGGGGCAGGGAGGTTTGCATCCTACGAGCAGTACTTC. Combining the CDR3 with reference TRBV28 and TRBJ2-7 gives the whole variable domain DVKVTQSSRYLVKRTGEKVFLECVQDMDHENMFWYRQDPGLGLRLIYFSYDVKMKEKGDIPEGYSVSREKKERFSLILESASTNQTSMYLCASSLLGAGRFASYEQYFGPGTRLTVT.

This sequence joins TRBV9 and TRBJ1-2; D remains unclear. The CDR3 runs 16 residues. Germline values: CDR1 SGDLS, CDR2 YYNGEE. Trimming removed 3 bases from V and 0 bases from J, with 15 bases in between. The CDR3 loop reads CASSATLTEANYGYTF. CDR3 bases: TGTGCCAGCAGCGCTACCCTGACGGAAGCTAACTATGGCTACACCTTC.

The CDR3 loop is CASRRASQGNEQFF. The CDR3 DNA reads TGTGCCAGCCGAAGGGCCTCGCAGGGCAATGAGCAGTTCTTC. The rearrangement uses TRBV2 and TRBJ2-1; D is perhaps TRBD1 (5 bases). Looked up from germline, CDR1 is SNHLY and CDR2 is FYNNEI. This CDR3 is 14 amino acids long. Trimming left V 8 bases short and J 6 bases short, with 17 bases between.

DNA for the CDR3: TGTGCCATCAACCAACCGGGGGCGGCCTACGAGCAGTACTTC. Translation gives CAINQPGAAYEQYF. The chain links TRBV11-3 to TRBJ2-7, with D possibly called TRBD1 or TRBD2 (6 bases each). The V and J ends lost 10 bases and 2 bases respectively, with 18 bases between them. The germline gives CDR1 SGHNT, CDR2 YENEEA. This CDR3 region has 14 residues.

The rearrangement uses TRBV6-6 and TRBJ2-7; TRBD1 matches at 8 bases. CDR3 length: 14 residues. V lost 7 bases to trimming and J lost 1 base; unmatched junction nucleotides: 6. Germline CDR1 reads MNHNY; CDR2 reads SVGAGI (reference sequence). The CDR3 DNA follows: TGTGCCAGCACCAACAGGGGGAAGTCCTACGAGCAGTACTTC. As protein: CASTNRGKSYEQYF.

The table lists this clone with a few counts. This rearrangement joins TRBV7-9 to TRBJ1-4; 10 bases match TRBD1. The CDR3 spans 15 residues. J was trimmed by 7 bases and V by 6 bases; bases with no gene match: 8. Germline V lookup: CDR1 SEHNR, CDR2 FQNEAQ (reference sequence). Here the CDR3 reads CASSPAGQGTEKLFF. The DNA for the CDR3 is TGTGCCAGCAGTCCGGCGGGACAGGGGACTGAAAAACTGTTTTTT.

As for this clone: Other nucleotide sequences in the sample specify the same CDR3. The rearrangement uses TRBV18 and TRBJ2-7; D is possibly TRBD1 or TRBD2 (5 bases each). Per germline, CDR1 KGHSH and CDR2 LQKENI. The CDR3 has 11 residues. With 2 bases removed from V and 6 bases from J, the gap between germline ends came to 5 bases. Here the CDR3 reads CASSPGTEQYF. CDR3 nucleotide sequence: TGTGCCAGCTCACCAGGGACCGAGCAGTACTTC. The full variable domain, in which reference TRBV18 and TRBJ2-7 provide the parts outside the CDR3, is NAGVMQNPRHLVRRRGQEARLRCSPMKGHSHVYWYRQLPEEGLKFMVYLQKENIIDESGMPKERFSAEFPKEGPSILRIQQVVRGDSAAYFCASSPGTEQYFGPGTRLTVT.

This clone was recorded only once. This chain joins TRBV5-1 and TRBJ2-1; TRBD2 aligns across 7 bases. The CDR3 loop spans 13 amino acids. CDR1 and CDR2 (germline): SGHRS, YFSETQ. With V trimmed by 3 bases and J by 5 bases, 2 bases remained unmatched. DNA for the CDR3: TGCGCCAGCAGCTCGGGGAGGGACAATGAGCAGTTCTTC. Amino acids: CASSSGRDNEQFF.